The clone carrying this T cell receptor beta chain was seen a few times. Its antigen is still unknown. This sample stems from a study of CD8 T cells in ankylosing spondylitis. The study's findings and limits: In ankylosing spondylitis patients, matched synovial fluid reportedly showed significant enrichment of disease-linked clones. Apparently characteristic of ankylosing spondylitis blood was a TCR beta motif (about 8 highly homologous variants).

From the 5' RACE reads, TCRdb called clonotypes with MiXCR, one entry per CDR3 protein. The sample has some 270,000 distinct CDR3 sequences; 32% are singletons. The sequenced material came from blood, either unsorted or a sorted T cell fraction (not recorded which). The sequence was collected from a male donor with ankylosing spondylitis or in good health (not recorded which).

CDR3 sequence: CATSGPGEGSYTDTQYF. The CDR3 region has the DNA TGTGCCACCAGTGGCCCTGGGGAGGGGAGCTACACAGATACGCAGTATTTT. This sequence joins TRBV24-1 and TRBJ2-3; 7 bases fit TRBD2. Germline CDR1 and CDR2: KGHDR and SFDVKD. This CDR3 comprises 17 residues. Trimming took 5 bases from V and 2 from J; bases not matched to a gene: 12.